The 15 T cell receptor beta chains in this list originate from one sample, sequenced in a study of blood T cell repertoires in COVID-19. Some clones are missing from TCRdb's copy, which holds only in-frame ones; the method was immunoSEQ multiplex PCR. This table holds under 150,000 clones, 88% found once. The sequenced material came from peripheral blood. The receptor set was obtained from a human donor in a cohort sampled during active COVID-19.

The chain joins TRBV12-3 or TRBV12-4 to TRBJ2-5; no reliable D call. V shed 6 bases and J shed 3 bases, with 8 bases lying between them. CDR3 length: 12 amino acids. The CDR3 spells CASSVTEETQYF. The CDR3 DNA reads as TGTGCCAGCAGCGTCACAGAAGAGACCCAGTACTTC.

The V gene is TRBV5-1, the J gene TRBJ2-2, with no clear D. CDR1 and CDR2 (germline): SGHRS, YFSETQ. V shed 2 bases and J shed 8 bases, with 4 bases lying between them. The CDR3 runs to 11 residues. DNA of the CDR3: TGCGCCAGCAGCTTCGGGGGGGAGCTGTTTTTT. This sequence encodes CASSFGGELFF.

V usage is TRBV18 and J usage is TRBJ2-1; 9 bases are a match to TRBD1. Per germline, CDR1 KGHSH and CDR2 LQKENI. The CDR3 contains 16 residues. The trim removed 3 bases at V and 9 bases at J, leaving 12 bases unmatched. The CDR3 bases are TGTGCCAGCTCACCCGTCTTAAAGACAGGGGGTGCTGAGCAGTTCTTC. The encoded protein is CASSPVLKTGGAEQFF.

V gene TRBV28 combines with J gene TRBJ1-2; D perhaps matches TRBD1 (6 bases). V lost 3 bases and J lost 4, with 15 bases in between. This CDR3 is 15 amino acids long. The V gene's germline CDR1 is MDHEN and CDR2 SYDVKM. The CDR3 region has the DNA TGTGCCAGCAGTTTGTCCACACAGGGCCGCTATGGCTACACCTTC. This translates into CASSLSTQGRYGYTF.

This clone was picked up a small number of times. V gene TRBV29-1 combines with J gene TRBJ2-5, with 9 positions matching TRBD1. The germline CDR1 and CDR2 sequences are SQVTM and ANQGSEA. This CDR3 has 17 residues. Trimming cost V 6 bases and J 4 bases; bases outside gene matches: 18. The CDR3 sequence: CSVITGTGIKSGETQYF. The DNA for the CDR3 is TGCAGCGTAATAACCGGGACAGGGATTAAATCAGGAGAGACCCAGTACTTC. Using reference TRBV29-1 and TRBJ2-5 for the parts outside the CDR3, the full variable domain is SAVISQKPSRDICQRGTSLTIQCQVDSQVTMMFWYRQQPGQSLTLIATANQGSEATYESGFVIDKFPISRPNLTFSTLTVSNMSPEDSSIYLCSVITGTGIKSGETQYFGPGTRLLVL.

The genes are TRBV13 and TRBJ1-6, with a possible D match to TRBD1 (6 bases). The CDR3 spans 16 residues. The V end was cut by 5 bases, the J end by 7 bases, with 18 bases between. Germline CDR1 reads PRHDT; CDR2 reads FYEKMQ (reference sequence). CDR3 amino acids: CASSLTTGTRNSPLHF. CDR3 DNA: TGTGCCAGCAGCCTTACTACCGGGACACGGAATTCACCCCTCCACTTT. The full variable domain, in which reference TRBV13 and TRBJ1-6 provide the parts outside the CDR3, is AAGVIQSPRHLIKEKRETATLKCYPIPRHDTVYWYQQGPGQDPQFLISFYEKMQSDKGSIPDRFSAQQFSDYHSELNMSSLELGDSALYFCASSLTTGTRNSPLHFGNGTRLTVT.

The chain employs TRBV6-2 or TRBV6-3 and TRBJ1-4, with 7 bases lining up with TRBD1. CDR3 length: 16 amino acids. V lost 2 bases to trimming and J lost 6 bases; unmatched junction nucleotides: 9. The germline V gene has CDR1 MNHEY and CDR2 SVGEGT. The CDR3 coding sequence is TGTGCCAGCAGTTACAAATCCGGGACAGTCGATGAAAAACTGTTTTTT. Translating it yields CASSYKSGTVDEKLFF.

The chain couples TRBV9 to TRBJ1-3; the match to TRBD1 covers 7 bases. J gave up 0 bases and V 0 bases, and 9 bases lay outside the gene matches. The length of the CDR3 is 18 residues. Looked up from germline, CDR1 is SGDLS and CDR2 is YYNGEE. The CDR3 is CASSVGPLDRDSGNTIYF. CDR3 DNA: TGTGCCAGCAGCGTAGGGCCGCTCGACAGGGACTCTGGAAACACCATATATTTT.

The rearrangement joins TRBV24-1 to TRBJ1-2; 7 nucleotides line up with TRBD1. Germline CDR1 reads KGHDR; CDR2 reads SFDVKD. J gave up 8 bases and V 3 bases, and 5 bases lay outside the gene matches. The CDR3 length is 13 residues. CDR3 sequence (DNA): TGTGCCACCAGTGATCGAGACAGGGACGGCTACACCTTC. It specifies CATSDRDRDGYTF.

CDR3 sequence: CASSQEGGIHGYTF. CDR3 in DNA: TGTGCCAGCAGCCAGGAGGGGGGGATCCATGGCTACACCTTC. The chain employs TRBV3-1 (or the pseudogene TRBV3-2) and TRBJ1-2, with D possibly matching TRBD1 (6 bases). Trimming stripped 3 bases from V and 6 bases from J, with 14 bases between. This CDR3 is 14 amino acids long. Germline V lookup: CDR1 LGHDT, CDR2 YNNKEL (reference sequence).

The CDR3 loop is CASSLAFGGGGQETQYF. The DNA of the CDR3 is TGTGCCAGCAGCTTAGCGTTTGGAGGGGGGGGGCAAGAGACCCAGTACTTC. V usage is TRBV7-7 and J usage is TRBJ2-5, with a tentative D call TRBD2 (7 bases). The CDR3 length is 17 residues. Trimming cost V 0 bases and J 2 bases, with 16 bases left between them. CDR1 SSHAT and CDR2 FNYEAQ come from the germline V gene (reference sequence). The full variable domain, in which reference TRBV7-7 and TRBJ2-5 provide the parts outside the CDR3, is GAGVSQSPRYKVTKRGQDVTLRCDPISSHATLYWYQQALGQGPEFLTYFNYEAQPDKSGLPSDRFSAERPEGSISTLTIQRTEQRDSAMYRCASSLAFGGGGQETQYFGPGTRLLVL.

This clone occurred once. V and J are TRBV24-1 and TRBJ2-3; D unresolved. The germline gives CDR1 KGHDR, CDR2 SFDVKD. The V gene lost 6 bases and the J gene lost 2 bases, with 5 bases spanning the gap. This CDR3 has 12 residues. As DNA, the CDR3 is TGTGCCACCAGTACTAACACAGATACGCAGTATTTT. Protein product: CATSTNTDTQYF.

V and J are TRBV27 and TRBJ2-3, with 8 bases fitting TRBD1. Germline lookup yields CDR1 MNHEY and CDR2 SMNVEV (reference sequence). Trimming at V came to 6 bases and at J to 1 base, leaving 6 bases not matched to a gene. The CDR3 is made up of 15 amino acids. Written as DNA, the CDR3 is TGTGCCAGCAGCCCTCCGGGACAGGGCACAGATACGCAGTATTTT. Translation gives CASSPPGQGTDTQYF.

This chain joins TRBV18 and TRBJ1-5; D is unclear. The V and J ends lost 3 bases and 0 bases respectively, with 9 bases between them. The CDR3 covers 15 residues. The germline V gene has CDR1 KGHSH and CDR2 LQKENI. CDR3 DNA: TGTGCCAGCTCACCCGGTGGTTATAGCAATCAGCCCCAGCATTTT. Its translation is CASSPGGYSNQPQHF.

The rearrangement joins TRBV6-6 to TRBJ1-1; no reliable D call. Trimming pared 6 bases from V and 1 base from J, leaving 9 bases between. This CDR3 is built from 13 residues. The germline V gene encodes CDR1 MNHNY and CDR2 SVGAGI (reference sequence). CDR3 loop: CASSLRSNTEAFF. Written as DNA, the CDR3 is TGTGCCAGCAGCCTTAGATCGAACACTGAAGCTTTCTTT.